These 4 T cell receptor beta chains originate from one sample sequenced in a study of shared clonotypes between healthy human individuals. Data came from immunoSEQ multiplex PCR; TCRdb stores just in-frame clones and leaves some out. The sample has millions of clones, 85% to 95% seen once. Sequencing was performed on naive CD4+ T cells sorted from blood. Subset noted: CD45RA+ positively selected. These receptors all stem from a man aged 18-30 years in good health.

This chain connects TRBV4-1 to TRBJ1-2; D is perhaps TRBD1 (5 bases). Germline CDR1 is MGHRA and CDR2 is YSYEKL. The V gene lost 1 base and the J gene lost 5 bases, with 14 bases spanning the gap. The CDR3 totals 15 residues. This CDR3 is CASSQVNDRQYGYTF. The CDR3, as DNA: TGCGCCAGCAGCCAAGTAAACGACAGACAGTATGGCTACACCTTC.

The chain is built from TRBV28 and TRBJ1-3, with D possibly being TRBD1 (5 bases). Germline V gives CDR1 MDHEN, CDR2 SYDVKM. CDR3 length: 14 amino acids. Trimming shortened V by 6 bases and J by 0 bases, and 9 bases separated the two germline ends. The CDR3 protein is CASRLQVSGNTIYF. CDR3 in DNA: TGTGCCAGCAGGTTACAGGTCTCTGGAAACACCATATATTTT.

The CDR3 protein is CASRPSPGTGYQETQYF. The CDR3 DNA sequence: TGTGCCAGCAGGCCCAGTCCCGGGACAGGGTACCAAGAGACCCAGTACTTC. This chain joins TRBV28 and TRBJ2-5; 9 nucleotides agree with TRBD1. V shed 6 bases and J 0 bases; nucleotides not matched to a gene: 11. This CDR3 has 17 residues. Germline V lookup: CDR1 MDHEN, CDR2 SYDVKM.

This clone was observed once. The chain employs TRBV6-1 and TRBJ2-7, with TRBD1 identical over 10 bases. Per germline, CDR1 MNHNS and CDR2 SASEGT. V shed 10 bases, J shed 5 bases, and the junction held 8 bases outside the gene matches. This CDR3 is built from 13 residues. The CDR3 reads CATLRDRGHEQYF. CDR3 in DNA: TGTGCCACTCTCCGGGACAGGGGTCACGAGCAGTACTTC.